These T cell receptor beta chains were read from a single sample in a study of shared clonotypes between healthy human individuals. The table came from immunoSEQ multiplex PCR; TCRdb's copy has only in-frame clones and leaves some out. The sample includes roughly 650,000 clones, roughly 97% of them seen just once. The sample comprised naive CD4+ T cells sorted from blood. These receptors were collected from a woman aged 25 to 45 in good health. The CDR3 runs from the conserved cysteine through the conserved F or W. Each record gives: J gene, V gene, clone size, D gene, CDR3 protein, CDR3 DNA. A D gene is named only where the DNA matches it firmly. Rows may omit the clone size; those that give it use once, few, many or a size class.

>TRBJ2-1|TRBV19|.|.
CASSVHISSYNEQFF
TGTGCCAGTAGTGTCCACATAAGCTCCTACAATGAGCAGTTCTTC
>TRBJ2-7|TRBV9|.|.
CASSVGVGPGYEQYF
TGTGCCAGCAGCGTAGGCGTGGGACCAGGCTACGAGCAGTACTTC
>TRBJ2-3|TRBV5-1|once|TRBD2
CASSLGSSGRLLSTDTQYF
TGCGCCAGCAGCTTGGGATCTAGCGGGAGGTTGTTAAGCACAGATACGCAGTATTTT
>TRBJ1-6|TRBV19|.|.
CASSMDRRYNSPLHF
TGTGCCAGTAGTATGGACAGAAGATATAATTCACCCCTCCACTTT
>TRBJ2-3|TRBV5-1|.|TRBD1
CASSSYDRDTDTQYF
TGCGCCAGCAGCTCGTACGACAGGGACACAGATACGCAGTATTTT
>TRBJ1-5|TRBV4-1|.|TRBD1
CASSSPGQGAPQHF
TGCGCCAGCAGCTCACCGGGACAGGGCGCGCCCCAGCATTTT
>TRBJ2-1|TRBV20-1|.|.
CSCQRFNEQFF
TGCAGTTGTCAGAGGTTCAATGAGCAGTTCTTC
>TRBJ1-1|TRBV6-5|.|.
CASSTPAGEAFF
TGTGCCAGCAGTACCCCGGCGGGTGAAGCTTTCTTT
>TRBJ2-3|TRBV30|.|TRBD2
CAWSSGSRDTQYF
TGTGCCTGGAGCAGCGGGAGTAGAGATACGCAGTATTTT
>TRBJ1-4|TRBV28|.|.
CASSPGGGVVNEKLFF
TGTGCCAGCAGTCCCGGGGGCGGGGTCGTTAATGAAAAACTGTTTTTT
>TRBJ2-1|TRBV14|.|.
CASSQDLAGGIYNEQFF
TGTGCCAGCAGCCAAGATTTGGCAGGGGGGATTTACAATGAGCAGTTCTTC
>TRBJ2-2|TRBV5-1|.|.
CASSPQGSGELFF
TGCGCCAGCAGCCCGCAGGGAAGCGGGGAGCTGTTTTTT
>TRBJ2-7|TRBV9|.|.
CASSPPRDPYEQYF
TGTGCCAGCAGCCCTCCTAGGGATCCCTACGAGCAGTACTTC
>TRBJ1-2|TRBV2|.|.
CASSEVRTAYGYTF
TGTGCCAGCAGTGAAGTCAGGACAGCCTATGGCTACACCTTC
>TRBJ1-1|TRBV18|.|TRBD1
CASSFTGGEDTEAFF
TGTGCCAGCTCATTCACAGGGGGCGAGGACACTGAAGCTTTCTTT
>TRBJ1-4|TRBV21-1|.|.
CASSKDSRYEKLFF
TGTGCCAGCAGTAAGGACAGTAGGTATGAAAAACTGTTTTTT
>TRBJ1-5|TRBV18|.|TRBD1
CASSLRDRDYSNQPQHF
TGTGCCAGCTCACTACGGGACAGAGATTATAGCAATCAGCCCCAGCATTTT
>TRBJ2-5|TRBV18|once|.
CASSQREMETQYF
TGTGCCAGCTCACAAAGGGAAATGGAGACCCAGTACTTC
>TRBJ2-7|TRBV2|.|TRBD2
CASKLAGGPDGRYEQYF
TGTGCCAGCAAACTAGCGGGAGGGCCGGATGGGAGGTACGAGCAGTACTTC
>TRBJ1-2|TRBV28|.|.
CATEGAGDGYTF
TGTGCCACCGAAGGGGCAGGGGATGGCTACACCTTC
>TRBJ2-1|TRBV4-1|.|.
CASSQVRNNNEQFF
TGCGCCAGCAGCCAAGTGAGGAATAACAATGAGCAGTTCTTC
>TRBJ1-1|TRBV2|.|.
CASTSGGPANTEAFF
TGTGCCAGCACCTCAGGCGGTCCGGCGAACACTGAAGCTTTCTTT
>TRBJ2-2|TRBV19|.|.
CASRTDRNTGELFF
TGTGCCAGTAGGACGGACAGGAACACCGGGGAGCTGTTTTTT
>TRBJ2-2|TRBV7-2|.|.
CASSFSRDTGELFF
TGTGCCAGCAGCTTTTCTAGGGACACCGGGGAGCTGTTTTTT
>TRBJ2-5|TRBV6-5|.|TRBD1
CASSYSMGQPKETQYF
TGTGCCAGCAGTTACTCGATGGGACAGCCAAAAGAGACCCAGTACTTC
>TRBJ1-2|TRBV5-1|.|TRBD1
CASSVTGENGYTF
TGCGCCAGCAGCGTCACAGGGGAAAATGGCTACACCTTC
>TRBJ2-7|TRBV2|.|TRBD1
CASILQGKEQYF
TGTGCCAGCATCCTACAGGGGAAAGAGCAGTACTTC
>TRBJ2-3|TRBV7-9|.|.
CASSSLRRPADTQYF
TGTGCCAGCAGCTCTCTGAGAAGGCCAGCGGATACGCAGTATTTT
>TRBJ1-1|TRBV20-1|.|.
CSARGGAVAFF
TGCAGTGCTAGAGGTGGGGCGGTAGCTTTCTTT
>TRBJ2-2|TRBV19|.|.
CASSTSRGTGELFF
TGTGCCAGTAGCACATCCCGGGGCACCGGGGAGCTGTTTTTT
>TRBJ2-5|TRBV28|.|TRBD1
CASSAAGTGGLAQYF
TGTGCCAGCAGTGCAGCCGGGACAGGGGGTCTGGCCCAGTACTTC
>TRBJ2-4|TRBV5-1|.|.
CASSRDRENIQYF
TGCGCCAGCAGCCGGGACCGGGAAAACATTCAGTACTTC
>TRBJ2-1|TRBV18|.|.
CASSPPPSENEQFF
TGTGCCAGCTCACCCCCACCCTCAGAAAATGAGCAGTTCTTC
>TRBJ2-3|TRBV18|.|TRBD2
CASSPLTSELNTDTQYF
TGTGCCAGCTCACCCTTGACTAGCGAGTTAAACACAGATACGCAGTATTTT
>TRBJ2-6|TRBV5-1|.|.
CASSLGVDGANVLTF
TGCGCCAGCAGCTTGGGGGTTGATGGGGCCAACGTCCTGACTTTC
>TRBJ2-5|TRBV6-5|.|TRBD1
CASSRGQGLQTQYF
TGTGCCAGCAGTCGCGGACAGGGTCTACAGACCCAGTACTTC
>TRBJ1-1|TRBV28|.|.
CASSRQLEAFF
TGTGCCAGCAGTAGACAGCTTGAAGCTTTCTTT